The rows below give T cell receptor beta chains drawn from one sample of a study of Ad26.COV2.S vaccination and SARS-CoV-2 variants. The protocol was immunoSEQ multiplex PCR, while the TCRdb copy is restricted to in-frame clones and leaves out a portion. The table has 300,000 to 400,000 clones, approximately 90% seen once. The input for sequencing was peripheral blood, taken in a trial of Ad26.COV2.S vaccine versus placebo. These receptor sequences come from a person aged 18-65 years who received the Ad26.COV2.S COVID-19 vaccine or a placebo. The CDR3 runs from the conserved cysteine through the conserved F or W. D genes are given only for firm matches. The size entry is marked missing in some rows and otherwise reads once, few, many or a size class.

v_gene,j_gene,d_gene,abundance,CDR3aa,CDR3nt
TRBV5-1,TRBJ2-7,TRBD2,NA,CASSLKVGTSGEQYF,TGCGCCAGCAGCTTAAAAGTCGGGACTAGCGGGGAGCAGTACTTC
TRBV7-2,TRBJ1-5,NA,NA,CASSISHGKQPQHF,TGTGCCAGCAGCATCTCCCACGGGAAGCAGCCCCAGCATTTT
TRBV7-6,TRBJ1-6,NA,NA,CASSAIQGRNSPLHF,TGTGCCAGCAGCGCGATACAGGGAAGGAATTCACCCCTCCACTTT
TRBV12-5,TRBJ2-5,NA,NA,CASGLVFTEQETQYF,TGTGCTAGTGGTTTGGTATTTACAGAACAAGAGACCCAGTACTTC
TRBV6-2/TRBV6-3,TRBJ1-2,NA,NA,CASSQLRTAFYGYTF,TGTGCCAGCAGTCAACTCCGGACAGCCTTCTATGGCTACACCTTC
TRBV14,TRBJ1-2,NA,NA,CASSPGQDYGYTF,TGTGCCAGCAGCCCCGGGCAGGACTATGGCTACACCTTC
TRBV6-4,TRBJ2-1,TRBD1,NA,CASSPRVRGSYNEQFF,TGTGCCAGCAGTCCTAGGGTCAGGGGGTCCTACAATGAGCAGTTCTTC
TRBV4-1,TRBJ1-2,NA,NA,CASSQGPDSLYGYTF,TGCGCCAGCAGCCAAGGCCCGGACAGCTTATATGGCTACACCTTC
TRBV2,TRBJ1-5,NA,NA,CASSEVGGPHNQPQHF,TGTGCCAGCAGTGAAGTTGGGGGCCCCCACAATCAGCCCCAGCATTTT
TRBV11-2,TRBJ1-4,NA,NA,CASSLIGGGTEKLFF,TGTGCCAGCAGCTTGATTGGGGGAGGGACTGAAAAACTGTTTTTT
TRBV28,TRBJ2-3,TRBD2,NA,CASTSPGGTDTQYF,TGTGCCAGCACCTCGCCGGGAGGTACAGATACGCAGTATTTT
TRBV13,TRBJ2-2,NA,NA,CASRLRVPGELFF,TGTGCCAGCAGGCTCAGGGTTCCCGGGGAGCTGTTTTTT
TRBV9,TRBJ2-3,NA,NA,CASSGSTKDTQYF,TGTGCCAGCAGCGGGTCAACCAAAGATACGCAGTATTTT
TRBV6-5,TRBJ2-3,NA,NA,CASSYTSIRTDTQYF,TGTGCCAGCAGTTACACTAGCATCCGCACAGATACGCAGTATTTT
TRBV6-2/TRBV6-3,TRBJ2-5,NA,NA,CASSTGTPPETQYF,TGTGCCAGCAGTACTGGGACGCCCCCGGAGACCCAGTACTTC
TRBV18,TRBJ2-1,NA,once,CASSSSSSYNEQFF,TGTGCCAGCTCCTCATCGTCATCCTACAATGAGCAGTTCTTC
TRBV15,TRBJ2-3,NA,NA,CATSGFWGYTSTDTQYF,TGTGCCACCAGCGGCTTTTGGGGGTATACTAGCACAGATACGCAGTATTTT
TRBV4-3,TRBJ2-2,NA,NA,CASSLRWETENTGELFF,TGCGCCAGCAGCCTACGATGGGAAACAGAGAACACCGGGGAGCTGTTTTTT
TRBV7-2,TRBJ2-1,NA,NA,CASSPRERRDYNEQFF,TGTGCCAGCAGCCCCCGCGAGAGAAGAGACTACAATGAGCAGTTCTTC
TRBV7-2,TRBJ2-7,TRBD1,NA,CASSTTGASYEQYF,TGTGCCAGCAGCACCACAGGGGCGAGCTACGAGCAGTACTTC
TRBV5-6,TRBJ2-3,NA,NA,CASSLSDSQYF,TGTGCCAGCAGCCTTAGCGACTCGCAGTATTTT
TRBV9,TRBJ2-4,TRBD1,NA,CASSVGLGTESLAKNIQYF,TGTGCCAGCAGCGTAGGACTCGGGACAGAAAGTTTAGCCAAAAACATTCAGTACTTC
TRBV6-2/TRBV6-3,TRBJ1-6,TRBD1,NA,CASSSGTGGSSPLHF,TGTGCCAGCAGTTCCGGGACAGGGGGCTCTTCACCCCTCCACTTT
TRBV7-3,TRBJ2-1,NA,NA,CASSLIGGNVYNEQFF,TGTGCCAGCAGCTTAATAGGTGGTAACGTATACAATGAGCAGTTCTTC
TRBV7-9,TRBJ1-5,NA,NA,CASSRLGPNQPQHF,TGTGCCAGCAGCCGCTTGGGACCAAATCAGCCCCAGCATTTT
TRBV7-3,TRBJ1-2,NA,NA,CASTLDSLYGYTF,TGTGCCAGCACCCTAGACAGCCTCTATGGCTACACCTTC
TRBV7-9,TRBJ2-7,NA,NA,CASSRGAGSSYEQYF,TGTGCCAGCAGCCGAGGGGCCGGGAGCTCCTACGAGCAGTACTTC
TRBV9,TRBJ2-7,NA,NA,CASSVEVNDEQYF,TGTGCCAGCAGCGTAGAAGTTAATGACGAGCAGTACTTC
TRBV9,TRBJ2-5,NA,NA,CASSVVQGETQYF,TGTGCCAGCAGCGTAGTCCAGGGAGAGACCCAGTACTTC
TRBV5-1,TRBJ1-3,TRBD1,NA,CASSSRGQGARGNTIYF,TGCGCCAGCAGCTCCCGCGGACAGGGGGCGCGGGGAAACACCATATATTTT
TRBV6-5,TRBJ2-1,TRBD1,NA,CALSWDRHYNEQFF,TGTGCCCTGAGCTGGGACAGACACTACAATGAGCAGTTCTTC
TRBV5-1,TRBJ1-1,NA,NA,CASSPGTMNTEAFF,TGCGCCAGCAGCCCCGGGACAATGAACACTGAAGCTTTCTTT
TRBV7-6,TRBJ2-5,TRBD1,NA,CASSVVPGQGETQYF,TGTGCCAGCAGCGTCGTACCGGGACAGGGTGAGACCCAGTACTTC
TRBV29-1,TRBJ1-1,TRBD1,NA,CSAQGAATLQTWNTEAFF,TGCAGCGCCCAGGGGGCGGCGACCCTCCAGACATGGAACACTGAAGCTTTCTTT
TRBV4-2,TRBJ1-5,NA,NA,CASSRNREGQPQHF,TGTGCCAGCAGCCGAAACAGGGAAGGACAGCCCCAGCATTTT
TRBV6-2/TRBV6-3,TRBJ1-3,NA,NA,CASSLSGNTIYF,TGTGCCAGCAGCTTATCTGGAAACACCATATATTTT
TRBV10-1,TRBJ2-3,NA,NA,CASSESGGDTQYF,TGCGCCAGCAGTGAGTCGGGTGGAGATACGCAGTATTTT
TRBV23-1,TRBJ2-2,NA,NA,CASSQSQGSGELFF,TGCGCCAGCAGTCAATCGCAGGGGTCCGGGGAGCTGTTTTTT
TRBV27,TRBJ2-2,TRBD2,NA,CASSSLGLAATGELFF,TGTGCCAGCAGCTCCCTGGGACTAGCTGCGACCGGGGAGCTGTTTTTT
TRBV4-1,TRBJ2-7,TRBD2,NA,CASSPRTGTNYEQYF,TGCGCCAGCAGCCCCAGAACCGGGACTAACTACGAGCAGTACTTC
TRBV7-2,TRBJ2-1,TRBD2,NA,CASNNLAGAYNEQFF,TGTGCCAGCAACAACCTAGCGGGAGCCTACAATGAGCAGTTCTTC
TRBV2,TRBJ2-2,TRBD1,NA,CATGQGKNGELFF,TGTGCCACGGGACAGGGGAAGAACGGGGAGCTGTTTTTT
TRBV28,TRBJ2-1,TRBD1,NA,CASSLYGGQGFNEQFF,TGTGCCAGCAGTTTATATGGGGGACAGGGCTTTAATGAGCAGTTCTTC
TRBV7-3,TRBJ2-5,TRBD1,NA,CASSSLGQVGETQYF,TGTGCCAGCAGCTCCCTTGGACAGGTCGGAGAGACCCAGTACTTC
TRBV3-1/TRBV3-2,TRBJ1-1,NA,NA,CASSQDGGQFITEAFF,TGTGCCAGCAGCCAAGATGGGGGCCAGTTTATCACTGAAGCTTTCTTT
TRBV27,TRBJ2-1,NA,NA,CASSINNEQFF,TGTGCCAGCAGTATCAACAATGAGCAGTTCTTC
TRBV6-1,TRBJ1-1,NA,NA,CASSEALGLGDTEAFF,TGTGCCAGCAGTGAAGCATTGGGTTTAGGTGACACTGAAGCTTTCTTT
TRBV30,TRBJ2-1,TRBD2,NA,CAWSILAGGSSYNEQFF,TGTGCCTGGAGTATACTAGCGGGGGGGAGCTCCTACAATGAGCAGTTCTTC
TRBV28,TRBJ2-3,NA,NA,CASLGTDTQYF,TGTGCCAGTCTAGGCACAGATACGCAGTATTTT
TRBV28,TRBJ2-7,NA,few,CASSHARGEGLYEQYF,TGTGCCAGCAGCCACGCCAGGGGAGAAGGGTTGTACGAGCAGTACTTC
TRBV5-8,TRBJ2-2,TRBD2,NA,CASSLAGGPAGELFF,TGTGCCAGCAGCCTAGCGGGGGGGCCCGCCGGGGAGCTGTTTTTT
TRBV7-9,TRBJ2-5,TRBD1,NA,CASSLETGIKETQYF,TGTGCCAGCAGCTTAGAGACAGGGATCAAGGAGACCCAGTACTTC
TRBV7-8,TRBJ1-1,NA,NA,CASSLTGLNTEAFF,TGTGCCAGCAGCTTGACAGGTTTGAACACTGAAGCTTTCTTT
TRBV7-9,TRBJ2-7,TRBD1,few,CASSSRDRGAHEQYF,TGTGCCAGCAGCTCCCGGGACAGGGGGGCCCACGAGCAGTACTTC
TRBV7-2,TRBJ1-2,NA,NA,CASSLAGIDYYGYTF,TGTGCCAGCAGCTTAGCAGGGATCGACTACTATGGCTACACCTTC
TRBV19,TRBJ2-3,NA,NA,CASNEGGATDTQYF,TGTGCCTCGAACGAGGGCGGAGCCACAGATACGCAGTATTTT
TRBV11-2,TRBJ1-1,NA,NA,CASSLYVGTEAFF,TGTGCCAGCAGCTTATACGTGGGAACTGAAGCTTTCTTT